This T cell receptor (beta chain) was found in a study of shared clonotypes between healthy human individuals. Study background: Per-donor plates numbered three CD4 naive, three CD4 memory, two CD8 naive and one CD8 memory. The study, taken as a whole, reports: Clonotype sharing among donors was expected to depend on sequencing depth. Relative to memory subsets, naive subsets generally showed larger estimated richness.

The CD8 memory sample joined CD45RO+ cells and CCR7-negative CD45RA+ cells. Repertoires were generated with immunoSEQ multiplex PCR, while TCRdb's copy carries only in-frame clones and drops some. The table lists 650,000 to 700,000 clones, 90% of them singletons. As regards this clone: Its specificity is not known.

V lost 6 bases and J lost 5; bases outside the gene matches: 9. Germline V gives CDR1 MNHEY, CDR2 SVGAGI. The CDR3 length is 15 residues. Sample: memory CD8+ T cells from PBMCs. Indicated subset: CD45RO+ cells pooled with CCR7-negative TemRA cells. The sequence was collected from a man between 18 and 35 years old in good health. Some clones in this sample may be carry-over from other donors' samples. The chain couples TRBV6-5 to TRBJ1-4; TRBD1 matches at 7 bases. The CDR3 protein is CASSLTGAPNEKLFF. The CDR3 bases are TGTGCCAGCAGCCTAACAGGGGCGCCAAATGAAAAACTGTTTTTT.